This T cell receptor (beta chain) stems from a study of T cells in localized non-small cell lung cancer (dated by TCRdb to 2020 to 2022). Broadly, across the study: The study analyzed T cell repertoires of roughly 220 early-stage NSCLC patients, comparing tumors and uninvolved tumor-adjacent lungs. The cohort was made up of 200 to 250 treatment-naive NSCLC patients whose localized lung tumors had been resected. NSCLC patients had a mean age of roughly 69 years, and fewer than 150 were male and nearly 110 female.

At diagnosis, peripheral blood, uninvolved tumor-adjacent lung and tumor were collected and stored as a combination of fresh-frozen and FFPE material. For TCR repertoire profiling, blood samples were analyzed as peripheral blood mononuclear cells. The study at large found these results: Uninvolved tumor-adjacent lung showed the highest T cell clonality, higher than tumor, which suggests more focused antigenic responses in the adjacent lung. A median of approximately 53 of the top 100 tumor clones turned up in the paired uninvolved adjacent lung, and fewer than 35 of those clones also ranked among the top 100 of that same adjacent lung. Higher T cell density in blood was associated with longer overall survival, whereas higher clonality in adjacent lung was associated with shorter survival. Because the study design was exploratory, TCR variables were selected using unadjusted p-values without false-discovery rate correction. Because multi-region tumor sequencing was not performed, intratumor heterogeneity could not be ruled out.

On this clone itself: Its antigen is unknown. Within one base of it there is no much larger clone, and no base qualities were kept.

The immunoSEQ Assay was used to sequence TCR beta CDR3 regions from DNA. As for the authors' bioinformatics: To compute T cell density, TCR beta template counts were normalized to usable DNA, which was estimated by amplifying housekeeping genes. The preseqR package was used to estimate richness by extrapolating to 400,000 templates for PBMC samples and to 120,000 templates for tissue samples. Clonality was defined by subtracting Pielou's evenness from one. Tissue-enriched TCRs were identified by differential abundance testing using productive amino-acid clonotypes, minimum total count 5 and alpha 0.1. The Jaccard Index and the Morisita Overlap Index were used to measure repertoire overlap between compartments. GLIPH grouped TCR beta CDR3s together with public tetramer-defined viral CDR3s, and a viral motif had to include at least three viral sequences and show V-gene enrichment. TCRdb obtained this table from immuneACCESS and retained in-frame rearrangements with V and J assigned. These tables miss some clones; where compared with another copy, unresolved V genes account for less than half of the shortfall, and the remainder is unexplained. D and trimming were read from the DNA, whereas the V and J calls and clone size are those reported in that table. The sample profile shows about 20,000 clones; over 70% of them were found once. Together, the top ten hold 12% of the sample.

V lost 5 bases and J lost 0 bases; the stretch between them is 5 bases long. Reading from cysteine to phenylalanine, the CDR3 counts 13 amino acids. Only the CDR3 DNA is retained, 39 bases long and in frame from the first base. Taken from the germline V gene (reference sequence), the CDR1 and CDR2 loops are LNHDA and SQIVND. This sample comprised PBMCs, obtained before any cancer treatment. This clonotype was obtained from a man aged 35 to 69 with stage II squamous cell lung carcinoma. This receptor chain uses TRBV19 and TRBJ1-5, with no D gene named confidently. The nucleotides are TGTGCCAGTAGTTTCGGTAGCAATCAGCCCCAGCATTTT. This gives the protein CASSFGSNQPQHF.